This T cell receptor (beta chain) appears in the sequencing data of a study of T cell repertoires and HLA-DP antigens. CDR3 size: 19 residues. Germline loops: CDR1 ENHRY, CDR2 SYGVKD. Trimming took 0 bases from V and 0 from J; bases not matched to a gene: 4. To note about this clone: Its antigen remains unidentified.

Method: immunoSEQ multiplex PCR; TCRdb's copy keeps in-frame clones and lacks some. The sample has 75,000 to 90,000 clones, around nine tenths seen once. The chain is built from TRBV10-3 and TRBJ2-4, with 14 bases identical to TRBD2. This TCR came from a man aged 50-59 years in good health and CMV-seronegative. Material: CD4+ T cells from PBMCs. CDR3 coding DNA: TGTGCCATCAGTGAGTCGAGACTAGCGGGGGGGTTAGCCAAAAACATTCAGTACTTC. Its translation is CAISESRLAGGLAKNIQYF.